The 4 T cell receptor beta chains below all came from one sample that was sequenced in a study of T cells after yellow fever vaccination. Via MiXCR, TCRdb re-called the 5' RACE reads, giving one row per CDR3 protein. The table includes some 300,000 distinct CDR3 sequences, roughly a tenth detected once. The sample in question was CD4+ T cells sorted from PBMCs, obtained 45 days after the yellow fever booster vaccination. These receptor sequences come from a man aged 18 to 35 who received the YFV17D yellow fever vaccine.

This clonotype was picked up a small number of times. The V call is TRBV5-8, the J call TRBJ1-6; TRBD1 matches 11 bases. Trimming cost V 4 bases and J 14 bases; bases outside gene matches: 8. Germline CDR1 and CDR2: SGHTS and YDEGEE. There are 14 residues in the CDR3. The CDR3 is CASSRTGGEQTLHF. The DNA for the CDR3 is TGTGCCAGCAGCCGGACAGGGGGCGAGCAAACCCTCCACTTT.

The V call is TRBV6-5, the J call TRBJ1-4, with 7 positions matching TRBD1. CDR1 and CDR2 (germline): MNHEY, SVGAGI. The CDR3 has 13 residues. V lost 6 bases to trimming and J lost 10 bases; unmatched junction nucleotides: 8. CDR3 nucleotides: TGTGCCAGCAGAACAGGGGCCACCGGAAAACTGTTTTTT. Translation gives CASRTGATGKLFF.

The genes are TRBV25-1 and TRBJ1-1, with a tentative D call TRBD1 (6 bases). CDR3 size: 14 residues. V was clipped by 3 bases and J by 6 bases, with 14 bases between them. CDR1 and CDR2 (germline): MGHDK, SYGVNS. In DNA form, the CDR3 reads TGTGCCAGCAGTGATACCGGGACACTCGCTGAAGCTTTCTTT. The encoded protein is CASSDTGTLAEAFF.

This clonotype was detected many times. The CDR3 coding sequence is TGTGCCAGCAGTTTGACGGTTTACGAGCAGTACGTC. As protein: CASSLTVYEQYV. The V call is TRBV6-2 or TRBV6-3, the J call TRBJ2-7, with D unresolved. Germline loops: CDR1 MNHEY, CDR2 SVGEGT. The CDR3 runs to 12 residues. Trimming took 4 bases from V and 4 from J, leaving 8 bases between them.